The present TCR beta chain was sequenced within a study of long-term antiretroviral therapy in people with HIV. As regards this clone: Its target is unknown.

Survey-level resolution applied to immunoSEQ assay v3.0. For every sample, sequencing targeted about 40,000-50,000 T-cell genomes. Clones were read by immunoSEQ multiplex PCR, and TCRdb kept only the in-frame ones, dropping some. The repertoire holds fewer than 45,000 clones, nearly 95% seen once, with less than 3% in the top ten. Samples held about 0.85-11 million cryopreserved PBMC before DNA extraction. V dropped 3 bases and J dropped 0 bases, with 0 bases sitting between them. Looked up from germline, CDR1 is MNHNS and CDR2 is SASEGT. The CDR3 has 11 amino acids. Study findings and constraints: Controls had broader CDR3 length ranges than HIV repertoires did.

This chain uses TRBV6-1 with TRBJ2-7, with D unresolved. The sequences come from unsorted PBMCs, collected 3.7 years after starting antiretroviral therapy. The source is a woman in her fifties or sixties with HIV. The CDR3 sequence: CASSDSYEQYF. In nucleotides, the CDR3 is TGTGCCAGCAGTGACTCCTACGAGCAGTACTTC.